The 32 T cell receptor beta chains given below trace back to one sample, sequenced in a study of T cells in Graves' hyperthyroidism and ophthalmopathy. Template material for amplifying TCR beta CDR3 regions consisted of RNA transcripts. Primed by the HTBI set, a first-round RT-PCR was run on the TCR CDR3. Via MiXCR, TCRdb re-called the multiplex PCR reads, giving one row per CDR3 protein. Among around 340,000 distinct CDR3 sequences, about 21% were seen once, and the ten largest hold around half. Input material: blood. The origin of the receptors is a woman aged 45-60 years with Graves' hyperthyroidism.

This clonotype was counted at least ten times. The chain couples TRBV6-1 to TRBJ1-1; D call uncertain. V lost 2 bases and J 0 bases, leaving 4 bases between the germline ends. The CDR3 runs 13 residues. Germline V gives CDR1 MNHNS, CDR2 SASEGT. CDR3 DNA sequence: TGTGCCAGCAGTGAACTTCTGAACACTGAAGCTTTCTTT. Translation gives CASSELLNTEAFF.

CDR3 bases: TGTGCCAGCAGCAGGGACAGCCATTTGAGGCCCTACGAGCAGTACTTC. Translation: CASSRDSHLRPYEQYF. V is TRBV5-6 and J is TRBJ2-7, with 7 bases aligning to TRBD1. This CDR3 has 16 residues. Unmatched junction bases numbered 12, after V lost 4 bases and J lost 2 bases. Germline CDR1 reads SGHDT; CDR2 reads YYEEEE.

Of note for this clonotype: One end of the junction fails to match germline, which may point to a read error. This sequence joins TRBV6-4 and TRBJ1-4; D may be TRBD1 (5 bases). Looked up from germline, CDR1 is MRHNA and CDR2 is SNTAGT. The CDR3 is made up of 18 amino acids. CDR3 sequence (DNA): TGTGCCAGCAGTTACTCGATTCGTTCGGGGCTTGGAGATGAAAAACTGTTTTTT. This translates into CASSYSIRSGLGDEKLFF.

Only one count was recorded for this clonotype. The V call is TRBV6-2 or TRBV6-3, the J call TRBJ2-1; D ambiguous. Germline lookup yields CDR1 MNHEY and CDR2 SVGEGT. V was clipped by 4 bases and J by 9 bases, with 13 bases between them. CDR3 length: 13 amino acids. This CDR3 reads CASSSGPGGEQFF. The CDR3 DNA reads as TGTGCCAGCAGTTCTGGACCCGGCGGTGAGCAGTTCTTC.

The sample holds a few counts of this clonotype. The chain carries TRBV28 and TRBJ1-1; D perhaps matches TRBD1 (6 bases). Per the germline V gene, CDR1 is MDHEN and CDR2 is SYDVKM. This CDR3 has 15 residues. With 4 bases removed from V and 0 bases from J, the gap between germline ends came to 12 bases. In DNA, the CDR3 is TGTGCCAGCAGTTCCCCCGGGACAATGAACACTGAAGCTTTCTTT. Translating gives CASSSPGTMNTEAFF.

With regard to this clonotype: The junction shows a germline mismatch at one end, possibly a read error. The CDR3 region is CAGSTRTSGSVDTQYF. The CDR3 DNA follows: TGTGCCGGCAGCACCAGGACTAGCGGGAGTGTGGATACGCAGTATTTT. V usage is TRBV5-4 and J usage is TRBJ2-3, with 13 bases lining up with TRBD2. The CDR3 sequence is 16 residues long. Germline V lookup: CDR1 SGHNT, CDR2 YYREEE (reference sequence).

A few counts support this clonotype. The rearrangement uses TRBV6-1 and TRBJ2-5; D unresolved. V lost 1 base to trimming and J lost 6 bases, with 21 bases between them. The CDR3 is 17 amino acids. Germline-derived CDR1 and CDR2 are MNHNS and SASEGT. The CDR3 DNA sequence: TGTGCCAGCAGTGAAGAGACGGCCGGACGTTTGTGGAAGACCCAGTACTTC. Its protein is CASSEETAGRLWKTQYF.

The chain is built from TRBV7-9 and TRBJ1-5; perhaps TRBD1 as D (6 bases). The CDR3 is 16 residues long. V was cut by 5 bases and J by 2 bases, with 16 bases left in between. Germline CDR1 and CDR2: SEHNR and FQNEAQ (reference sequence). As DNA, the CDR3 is TGTGCCAGCAGCCTACAGGGCCTTGGGGGCAATCAGCCCCAGCATTTT. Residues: CASSLQGLGGNQPQHF. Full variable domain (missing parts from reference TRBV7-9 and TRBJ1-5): DTGVSQNPRHKITKRGQNVTFRCDPISEHNRLYWYRQTLGQGPEFLTYFQNEAQLEKSRLLSDRFSAERPKGSFSTLEIQRTEQGDSAMYLCASSLQGLGGNQPQHFGDGTRLSIL.

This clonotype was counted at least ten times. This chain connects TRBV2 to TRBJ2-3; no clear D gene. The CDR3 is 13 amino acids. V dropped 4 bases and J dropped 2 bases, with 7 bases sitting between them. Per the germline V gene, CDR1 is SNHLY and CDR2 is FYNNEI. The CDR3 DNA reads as TGTGCCAGCAGTGTAGAGAACACAGATACGCAGTATTTT. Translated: CASSVENTDTQYF.

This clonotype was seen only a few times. The CDR3 DNA follows: TGTGCCAGTAGTATACCCTCGGGGGGCTATGGCTACACCTTC. Residues: CASSIPSGGYGYTF. The chain uses TRBV19 and TRBJ1-2, with a weak D call TRBD1 (5 bases). The CDR3 is 14 amino acids. The germline V and J ends were trimmed by 2 bases and 4 bases, with 11 bases remaining between them. Germline loops: CDR1 LNHDA, CDR2 SQIVND (reference sequence).

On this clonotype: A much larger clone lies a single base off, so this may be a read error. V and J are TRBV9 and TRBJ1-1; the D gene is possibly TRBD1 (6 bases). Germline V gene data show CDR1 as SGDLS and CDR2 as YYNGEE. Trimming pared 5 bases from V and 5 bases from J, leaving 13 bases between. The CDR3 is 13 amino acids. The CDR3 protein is CASRPRQGTEAFF. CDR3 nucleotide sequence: TGTGCCAGCAGACCAAGGCAGGGGACTGAAGCTTTCTTT.

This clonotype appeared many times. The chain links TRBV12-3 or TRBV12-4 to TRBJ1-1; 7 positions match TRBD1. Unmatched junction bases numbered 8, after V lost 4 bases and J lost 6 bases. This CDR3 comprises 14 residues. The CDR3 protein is CASSSRDSRPEAFF. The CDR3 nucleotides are TGTGCCAGCAGTTCCAGGGACAGTCGCCCTGAAGCTTTCTTT.

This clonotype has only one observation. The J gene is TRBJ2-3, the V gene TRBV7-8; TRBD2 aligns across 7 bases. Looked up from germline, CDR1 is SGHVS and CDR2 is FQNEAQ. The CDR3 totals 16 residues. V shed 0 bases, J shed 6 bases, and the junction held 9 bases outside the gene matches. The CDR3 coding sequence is TGTGCCAGCAGCTTAGCGCTCGGCGGGAGTAGTGATACGCAGTATTTT. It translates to CASSLALGGSSDTQYF.

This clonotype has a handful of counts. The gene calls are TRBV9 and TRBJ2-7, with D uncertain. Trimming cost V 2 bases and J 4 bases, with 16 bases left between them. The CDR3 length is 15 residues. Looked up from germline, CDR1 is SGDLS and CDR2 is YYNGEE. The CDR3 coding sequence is TGTGCCAGCAGCGTCATGCCGGCAGGCGGTTACGAGCAGTACTTC. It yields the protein CASSVMPAGGYEQYF.

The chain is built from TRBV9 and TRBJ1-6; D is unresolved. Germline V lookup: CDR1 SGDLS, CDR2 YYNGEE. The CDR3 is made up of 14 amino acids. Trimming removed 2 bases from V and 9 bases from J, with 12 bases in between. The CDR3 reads CASSVGDMGSPLHF. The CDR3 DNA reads TGTGCCAGCAGCGTTGGTGACATGGGTTCACCCCTCCACTTT.

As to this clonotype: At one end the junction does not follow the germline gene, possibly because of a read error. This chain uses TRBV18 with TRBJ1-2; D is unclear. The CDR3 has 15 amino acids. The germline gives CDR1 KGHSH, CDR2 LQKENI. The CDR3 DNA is TGTGCCAGCCCACCAAGTGGGGAGCCAAACTATGGCTACACCTTC. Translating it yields CASPPSGEPNYGYTF.

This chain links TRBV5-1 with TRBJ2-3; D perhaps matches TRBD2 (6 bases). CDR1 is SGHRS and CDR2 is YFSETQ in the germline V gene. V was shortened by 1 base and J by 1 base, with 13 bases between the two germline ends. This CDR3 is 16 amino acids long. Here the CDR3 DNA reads TGCGCCAGCAGCTTGACCCGGGACTCCGGCACAGATACGCAGTATTTT. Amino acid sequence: CASSLTRDSGTDTQYF.

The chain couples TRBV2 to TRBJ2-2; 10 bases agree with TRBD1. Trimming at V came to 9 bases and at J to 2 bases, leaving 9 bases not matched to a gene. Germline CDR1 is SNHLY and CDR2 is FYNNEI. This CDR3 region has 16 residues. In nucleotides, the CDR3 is TGTGCCAGTATGACGGGGACAGGGGAAAACACCGGGGAGCTGTTTTTT. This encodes CASMTGTGENTGELFF.

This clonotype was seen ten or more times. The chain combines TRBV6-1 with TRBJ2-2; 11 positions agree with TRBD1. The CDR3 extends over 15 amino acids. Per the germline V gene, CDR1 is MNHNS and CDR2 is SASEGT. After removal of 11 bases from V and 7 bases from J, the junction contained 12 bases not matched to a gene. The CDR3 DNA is TGTGCCTGCGGGACAGGGGGAATCTCGGGCGGGGAGCTGTTTTTT. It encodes CACGTGGISGGELFF.

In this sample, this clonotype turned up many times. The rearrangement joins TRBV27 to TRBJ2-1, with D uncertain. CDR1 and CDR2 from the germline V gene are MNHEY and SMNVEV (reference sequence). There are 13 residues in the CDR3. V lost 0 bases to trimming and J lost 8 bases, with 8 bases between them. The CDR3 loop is CASSLSAWDEQFF. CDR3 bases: TGTGCCAGCAGTTTATCAGCCTGGGATGAGCAGTTCTTC.

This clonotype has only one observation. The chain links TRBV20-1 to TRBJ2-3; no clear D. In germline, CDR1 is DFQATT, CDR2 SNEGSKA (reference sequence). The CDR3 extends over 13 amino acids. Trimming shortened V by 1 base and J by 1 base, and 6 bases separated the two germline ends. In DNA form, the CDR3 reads TGCAGTGCTAGAGCCCCTGGCACAGATACGCAGTATTTT. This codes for CSARAPGTDTQYF.

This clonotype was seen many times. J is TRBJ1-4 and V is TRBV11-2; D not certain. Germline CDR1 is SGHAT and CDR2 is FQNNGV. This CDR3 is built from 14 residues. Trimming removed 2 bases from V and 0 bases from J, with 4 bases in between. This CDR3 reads CASSLPSTNEKLFF. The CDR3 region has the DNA TGTGCCAGCAGCTTACCCTCAACTAATGAAAAACTGTTTTTT.

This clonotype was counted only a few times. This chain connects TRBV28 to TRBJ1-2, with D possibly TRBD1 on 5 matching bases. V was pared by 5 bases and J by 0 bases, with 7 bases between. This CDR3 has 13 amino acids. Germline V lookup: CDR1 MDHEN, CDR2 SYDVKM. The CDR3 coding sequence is TGTGCCAGCAGTCGGGACTCTAACTATGGCTACACCTTC. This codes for CASSRDSNYGYTF.

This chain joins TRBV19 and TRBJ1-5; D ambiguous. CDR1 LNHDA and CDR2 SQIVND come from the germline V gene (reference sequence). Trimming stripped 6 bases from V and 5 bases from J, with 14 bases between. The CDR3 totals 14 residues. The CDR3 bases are TGTGCCAGTAGATGGTCGGGAGGTGATCAGCCCCAGCATTTT. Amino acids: CASRWSGGDQPQHF.

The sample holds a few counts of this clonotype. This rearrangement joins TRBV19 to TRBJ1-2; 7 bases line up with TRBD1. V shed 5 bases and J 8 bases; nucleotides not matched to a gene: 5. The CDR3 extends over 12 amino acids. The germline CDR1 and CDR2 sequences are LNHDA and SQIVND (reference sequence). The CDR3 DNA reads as TGTGCCAGTAGTCACGGGACAGCCGGCTACACCTTC. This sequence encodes CASSHGTAGYTF. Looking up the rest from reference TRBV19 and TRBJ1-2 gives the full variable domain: DGGITQSPKYLFRKEGQNVTLSCEQNLNHDAMYWYRQDPGQGLRLIYYSQIVNDFQKGDIAEGYSVSREKKESFPLTVTSAQKNPTAFYLCASSHGTAGYTFGSGTRLTVV.

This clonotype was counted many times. The CDR3 spells CASSADGPYEQYF. CDR3 DNA sequence: TGCGCCAGCAGCGCCGACGGCCCCTACGAGCAGTACTTC. The chain joins TRBV5-1 to TRBJ2-7, with D unresolved. Trimming left V 4 bases short and J 2 bases short, with 10 bases between. The CDR3 has 13 residues. Germline CDR1 and CDR2: SGHRS and YFSETQ.

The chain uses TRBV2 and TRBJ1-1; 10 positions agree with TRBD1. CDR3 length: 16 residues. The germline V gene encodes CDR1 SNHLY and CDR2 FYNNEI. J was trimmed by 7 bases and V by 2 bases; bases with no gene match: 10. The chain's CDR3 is CASSESVTGGVGEAFF. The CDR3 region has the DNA TGTGCCAGCAGTGAATCGGTGACAGGGGGCGTAGGTGAAGCTTTCTTT.

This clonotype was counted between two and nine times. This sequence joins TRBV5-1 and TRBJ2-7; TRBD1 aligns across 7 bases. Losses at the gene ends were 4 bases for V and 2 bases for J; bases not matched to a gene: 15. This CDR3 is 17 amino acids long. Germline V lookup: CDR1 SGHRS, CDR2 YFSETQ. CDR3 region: CASSLTGVLIQTYEQYF. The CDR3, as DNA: TGCGCCAGCAGCCTTACAGGGGTGCTCATCCAAACCTACGAGCAGTACTTC. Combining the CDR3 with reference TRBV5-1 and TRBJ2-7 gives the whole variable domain KAGVTQTPRYLIKTRGQQVTLSCSPISGHRSVSWYQQTPGQGLQFLFEYFSETQRNKGNFPGRFSGRQFSNSRSEMNVSTLELGDSALYLCASSLTGVLIQTYEQYFGPGTRLTVT.

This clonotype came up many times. The CDR3: CASSLTTQGAGEQFF. The CDR3 nucleotides read TGTGCCAGCAGCTTGACGACTCAGGGGGCGGGTGAGCAGTTCTTC. The chain links TRBV5-6 to TRBJ2-1; TRBD1 matches at 8 bases. The V gene's germline CDR1 is SGHDT and CDR2 YYEEEE. The J segment lost 9 bases and the V segment lost 1 base, leaving 9 bases of the junction unmatched. This CDR3 has 15 residues.

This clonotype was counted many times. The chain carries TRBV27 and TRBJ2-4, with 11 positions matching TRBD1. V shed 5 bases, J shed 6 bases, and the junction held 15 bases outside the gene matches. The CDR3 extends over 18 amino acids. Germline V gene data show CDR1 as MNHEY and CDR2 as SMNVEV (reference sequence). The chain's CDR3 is CASSTGPGQGVLGNIQYF. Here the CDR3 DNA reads TGTGCCAGCAGTACCGGCCCGGGACAGGGGGTGTTGGGAAACATTCAGTACTTC.

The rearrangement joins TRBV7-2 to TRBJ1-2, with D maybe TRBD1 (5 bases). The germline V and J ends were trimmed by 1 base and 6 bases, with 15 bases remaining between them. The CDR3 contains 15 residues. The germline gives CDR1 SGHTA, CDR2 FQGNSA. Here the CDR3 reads CASSLGGTGTDGYTF. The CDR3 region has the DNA TGTGCCAGCAGCTTAGGCGGGACGGGGACGGATGGCTACACCTTC.

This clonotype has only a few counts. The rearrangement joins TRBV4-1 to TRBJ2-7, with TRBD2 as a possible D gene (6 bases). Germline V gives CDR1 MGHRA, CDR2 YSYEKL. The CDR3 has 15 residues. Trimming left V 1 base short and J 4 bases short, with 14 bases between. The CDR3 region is CASSQGSGVTYEQYF. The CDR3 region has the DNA TGCGCCAGCAGCCAAGGGTCGGGAGTAACGTACGAGCAGTACTTC.